This T cell receptor (beta chain) was observed in a study of blood T cell repertoires in COVID-19. Study details: Specimens from acute and convalescent COVID-19 originated in the United States, Italy and Spain. In each case, the material was cDNA or gDNA derived from T cells, B-cell-depleted T cells, or PBMCs.

In the original workflow: Amplification of reference gene primers provided the estimated nucleated cell counts. Using immunoSEQ multiplex PCR, the repertoire was profiled, and TCRdb retains in-frame clones only, with some absent. That table gives V, J and clone size, and the DNA gave D and trimming. The sample lists about 70,000 clones, roughly 80% occurring once. Germline V lookup: CDR1 SGHNT, CDR2 YYREEE (reference sequence). CDR3 length: 16 amino acids. J was trimmed by 1 base and V by 4 bases; bases with no gene match: 4. Input material: peripheral blood. This chain uses TRBV5-4 with TRBJ2-2, with 10 positions matching TRBD2. The sequence was collected from a woman aged 80 or older with acute or convalescent COVID-19. CDR3 in amino acids: CASSQGLAQNTGELFF. The CDR3 bases are TGTGCCAGCAGCCAGGGACTAGCGCAGAACACCGGGGAGCTGTTTTTT. Full variable domain (missing parts from reference TRBV5-4 and TRBJ2-2): ETGVTQSPTHLIKTRGQQVTLRCSSQSGHNTVSWYQQALGQGPQFIFQYYREEENGRGNFPPRFSGLQFPNYSSELNVNALELDDSALYLCASSQGLAQNTGELFFGEGSRLTVL.